Listed below are T cell receptor beta chains from one sample, sequenced in a study of neoadjuvant anti-PD-1 for oral cavity cancer. This table comes from immunoSEQ multiplex PCR, and its TCRdb copy is limited to in-frame clones, with some not included. The repertoire includes some 15,000 clones, about 65% of them detected once, and 2% sits in the top ten. The material was PBMCs, obtained before nivolumab (anti-PD-1) treatment. Source of these receptors: a person aged 35-79 years with oral cavity squamous cell carcinoma. Both conserved end residues are part of each CDR3. The D gene is left open where the match is weak. Clone size is given for some rows only: seen once, a few or many times, or a class if the clone is expanded.

TRBV4-2	13	-	TRBJ1-2	-	TGTGCCAGCAGCCAAGAAGGGGGCTATGGCTACACCTTC	CASSQEGGYGYTF
TRBV5-1	14	TRBD1	TRBJ1-1	-	TGCGCCAGCAGCTTCGGACAGGGTCTCACTGAAGCTTTCTTT	CASSFGQGLTEAFF
TRBV6-1	14	-	TRBJ1-5	-	TGTGCCAGCACTTACGGGACGGTGGATCAGCCCCAGCATTTT	CASTYGTVDQPQHF
TRBV7-8	13	-	TRBJ2-7	medium-sized	TGTGCCAGCAGTCTTAACAAGCCCTACGAGCAGTACTTC	CASSLNKPYEQYF
TRBV7-6	15	-	TRBJ2-2	-	TGTGCCAGCAGCTCAGAGGCGGCTAGCAGCAGGGAGCTGTTTTTT	CASSSEAASSRELFF
TRBV5-1	15	TRBD1	TRBJ2-7	-	TGCGCCAGCACCACAGGACAGGGGCGCAGTGACGAGCAGTACTTC	CASTTGQGRSDEQYF
TRBV19	14	TRBD2	TRBJ2-7	-	TGTGCCAGTAGTATCGCGGCGGGAGGACGGGAGCAGTACTTC	CASSIAAGGREQYF
TRBV7-6	13	-	TRBJ2-2	-	TGTGCCAGCAGCTTAGACGGCACCGGGGAGCTGTTTTTT	CASSLDGTGELFF
TRBV7-9	16	TRBD2	TRBJ2-2	few	TGTGCCAGCAGCTTCGTGCCGGGACTAGTTGCCGGGGAGCTGTTTTTT	CASSFVPGLVAGELFF
TRBV5-6	12	-	TRBJ1-5	-	TGTGCCAGCAGCCATAGCAATCAGCCCCAGCATTTT	CASSHSNQPQHF
TRBV6-5	14	-	TRBJ2-2	-	TGTGCCAGCAAACCCCGCAGGAACACCGGGGAGCTGTTTTTT	CASKPRRNTGELFF
TRBV10-3	13	TRBD1	TRBJ2-3	few	TGTGCCAGCGGACAGGTAAACACAGATACGCAGTATTTT	CASGQVNTDTQYF
TRBV19	13	-	TRBJ2-7	few	TGTGCCAGTAGCCTCAACAGGGACCACGAGCAGTACTTC	CASSLNRDHEQYF
TRBV30	14	TRBD1	TRBJ1-5	few	TGTGCCCCCCTCTCGACAGGGAGCAATCAGCCCCAGCATTTT	CAPLSTGSNQPQHF
TRBV19	15	TRBD2	TRBJ2-1	-	TGTGCCAGTAGTGTCGGAGAAGCGGGAGGGGTTGAGCAGTTCTTC	CASSVGEAGGVEQFF
TRBV7-8	14	-	TRBJ2-1	-	TGTGCCAGCGGCCAGGGGGGGAGTGTGAATGAGCAGTTCTTC	CASGQGGSVNEQFF
TRBV28	14	-	TRBJ1-6	-	TGTGCCAGCAGGCCTACAACCCAAGGTTCACCCCTCCACTTT	CASRPTTQGSPLHF
TRBV7-3	15	-	TRBJ2-1	-	TGTGCCAGCAGCTATGACAGGAGCTCCTACAATGAGCAGTTCTTC	CASSYDRSSYNEQFF
TRBV5-8	13	-	TRBJ1-1	once	TGTGCCAGCTGCGGAGGGTGGAACACTGAAGCTTTCTTT	CASCGGWNTEAFF
TRBV6-5	16	-	TRBJ2-7	few	TGTGCCAGCAGTTACGGGGGCGGGAGTCTGTTCTACGAGCAGTACTTC	CASSYGGGSLFYEQYF
TRBV6-5	13	-	TRBJ1-2	-	TGTGCCAGCAGTTACTTGGAGGAAGATGGCTACACCTTC	CASSYLEEDGYTF
TRBV11-2	19	-	TRBJ1-5	-	TGTGCCAGCAGCTTCATCGCTTGGATAGCAGGGGAGAGGAAACAGCCCCAGCATTTT	CASSFIAWIAGERKQPQHF
TRBV5-1	15	-	TRBJ1-1	-	TGCGCCAGCAGCGAAAGGCCGGGGCCCTGGGCTGAAGCTTTCTTT	CASSERPGPWAEAFF
TRBV7-2	12	-	TRBJ2-3	-	TGTGCCAGCAGAGGGGACTCAAAGCCTCAGTATTTT	CASRGDSKPQYF
TRBV10-1	14	-	TRBJ2-7	few	TGCGCCAGCAGTGGGCATGGCAGTTCCTACGAGCAGTACTTC	CASSGHGSSYEQYF
TRBV5-4	14	-	TRBJ1-2	-	TGTGCCAGCACCTTGGGGGGGATAAACTATGGCTACACCTTC	CASTLGGINYGYTF
TRBV5-1	15	-	TRBJ2-5	-	TGCGCCAGCAGCTTGACAGCTCAGTACCAAGAGACCCAGTACTTC	CASSLTAQYQETQYF
TRBV7-3	15	TRBD2	TRBJ2-5	-	TGTGCCAGCAGCTTAAACCCGGGAGGGCTAGGGACCCAGTACTTC	CASSLNPGGLGTQYF
TRBV5-1	15	TRBD2	TRBJ2-1	-	TGCGCCAGCAGCTTGGTACTAGCGGGAGGGGGTGAGCAGTTCTTC	CASSLVLAGGGEQFF
TRBV25-1	15	-	TRBJ2-1	once	TGTGCCAGCAGTGCCCGGTTGGGCTCCTACAATGAGCAGTTCTTC	CASSARLGSYNEQFF
TRBV28	15	TRBD1	TRBJ2-7	-	TGTGCCAGCAGTTATAGCCGGGACAGCTCCTACGAGCAGTACTTC	CASSYSRDSSYEQYF
TRBV6-5	14	-	TRBJ1-2	-	TGTGCCAGCAGTTACTCAGACAGGAGATATGGCTACACCTTC	CASSYSDRRYGYTF
TRBV7-9	14	-	TRBJ2-3	-	TGTGCCAGCAGCTTAGGGGGGGCGGAGGATACGCAGTATTTT	CASSLGGAEDTQYF
TRBV7-2	15	-	TRBJ1-2	few	TGTGCCAGCAGCCCAAGTGGGGGTGCCCTAGGAGGCTACACCTTC	CASSPSGGALGGYTF
TRBV5-4	17	-	TRBJ1-2	few	TGTGCCAGCAGCCGTGACACACAGGGATATCTGGAGGATGGCTACACCTTC	CASSRDTQGYLEDGYTF
TRBV5-1	14	-	TRBJ1-1	few	TGCGCCAGCAGCGAGGGACGGATGAACACTGAAGCTTTCTTT	CASSEGRMNTEAFF
TRBV29-1	14	-	TRBJ2-7	-	TGCAGCGTTGAAGATGGAACAGGATCCTACGAGCAGTACTTC	CSVEDGTGSYEQYF
TRBV19	13	TRBD1	TRBJ1-5	few	TGTGCCAGTAGACAGGGGAAGGATCAGCCCCAGCATTTT	CASRQGKDQPQHF
TRBV30	15	TRBD1	TRBJ1-3	once	TGTGCCTGGAGTAGGGACAGTGGCTCTGGAAACACCATATATTTT	CAWSRDSGSGNTIYF
TRBV6-1	16	-	TRBJ1-1	-	TGTGCCAGCAGTGCGCATGTAGTGCGGGGGCGCACTGAAGCTTTCTTT	CASSAHVVRGRTEAFF